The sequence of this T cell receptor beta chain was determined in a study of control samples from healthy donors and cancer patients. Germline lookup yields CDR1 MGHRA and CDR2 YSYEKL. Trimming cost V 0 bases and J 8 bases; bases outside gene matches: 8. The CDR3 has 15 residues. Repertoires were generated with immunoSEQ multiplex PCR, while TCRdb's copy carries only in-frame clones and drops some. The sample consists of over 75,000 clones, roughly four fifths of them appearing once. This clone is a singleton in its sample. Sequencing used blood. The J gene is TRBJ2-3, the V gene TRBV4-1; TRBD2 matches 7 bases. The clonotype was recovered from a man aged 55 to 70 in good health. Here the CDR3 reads CASSQDGEGYGTQYF. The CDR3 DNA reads TGCGCCAGCAGCCAAGATGGGGAGGGTTACGGTACGCAGTATTTT.